The clone carrying this T cell receptor (beta chain) has a handful of counts. Its antigen is undetermined. The data are from a study of cytomegalovirus exposure and HLA in healthy donors. Study-level points and caveats: Earlier analysis looked at TCR beta V segments, and most were productive about 87% or about 30% of the time.

It was with 60 Vbeta and 13 Jbeta primers that the PCR ran. Per the study methods: Later, 65 million to 85 million unique TCR beta chains were counted in an analysis, and around 11 million of them were shared. Clones were read by immunoSEQ multiplex PCR, and TCRdb kept only the in-frame ones, dropping some. The DNA was the basis for D and trimming; V, J and clone size are from that table. This sample yields more than 60,000 clones, of which 74% are seen a single time; over 8% belongs to the top ten. The sequencing sample was made of PBMCs. This TCR was recovered from a middle-aged man in good health and CMV-seropositive.

CDR3 in DNA: TGTGCCAGCAGCTTGGAACTAGCGGGAGCGGTTGAGCAGTTCTTC. Translation: CASSLELAGAVEQFF. The chain uses TRBV7-2 and TRBJ2-1, with 11 bases identical to TRBD2. CDR3 length equals 15 residues. Germline trimming cut 3 bases from V and 9 bases from J; bases unmatched to any gene: 7. Germline-derived CDR1 and CDR2 are SGHTA and FQGNSA.